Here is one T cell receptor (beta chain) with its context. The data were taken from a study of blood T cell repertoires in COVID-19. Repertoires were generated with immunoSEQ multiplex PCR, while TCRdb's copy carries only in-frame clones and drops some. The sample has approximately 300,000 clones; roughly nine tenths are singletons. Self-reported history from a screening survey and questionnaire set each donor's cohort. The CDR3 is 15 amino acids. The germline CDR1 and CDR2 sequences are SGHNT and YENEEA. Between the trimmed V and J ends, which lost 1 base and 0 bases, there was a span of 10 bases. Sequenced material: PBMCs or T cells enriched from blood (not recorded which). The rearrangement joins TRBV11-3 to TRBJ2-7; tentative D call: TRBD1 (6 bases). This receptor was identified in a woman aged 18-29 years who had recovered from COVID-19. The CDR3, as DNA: TGTGCCAGCAGCTTAGGTGGCAGGGGCTCCTACGAGCAGTACTTC. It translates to CASSLGGRGSYEQYF.